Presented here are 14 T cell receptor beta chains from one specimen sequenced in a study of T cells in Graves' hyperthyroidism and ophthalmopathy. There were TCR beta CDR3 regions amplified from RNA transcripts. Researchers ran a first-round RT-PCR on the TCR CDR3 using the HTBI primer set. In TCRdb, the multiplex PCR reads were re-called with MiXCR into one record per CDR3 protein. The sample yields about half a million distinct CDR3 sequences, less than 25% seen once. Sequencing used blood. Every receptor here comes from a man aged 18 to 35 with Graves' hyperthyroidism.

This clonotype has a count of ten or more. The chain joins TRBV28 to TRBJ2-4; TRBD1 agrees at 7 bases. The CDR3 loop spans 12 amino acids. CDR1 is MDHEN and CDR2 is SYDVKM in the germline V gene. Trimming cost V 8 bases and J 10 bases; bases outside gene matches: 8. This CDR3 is CASRDRADIQYF. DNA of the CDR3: TGTGCCAGCCGCGACAGGGCTGATATTCAGTACTTC. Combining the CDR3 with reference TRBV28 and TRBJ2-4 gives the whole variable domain DVKVTQSSRYLVKRTGEKVFLECVQDMDHENMFWYRQDPGLGLRLIYFSYDVKMKEKGDIPEGYSVSREKKERFSLILESASTNQTSMYLCASRDRADIQYFGAGTRLSVL.

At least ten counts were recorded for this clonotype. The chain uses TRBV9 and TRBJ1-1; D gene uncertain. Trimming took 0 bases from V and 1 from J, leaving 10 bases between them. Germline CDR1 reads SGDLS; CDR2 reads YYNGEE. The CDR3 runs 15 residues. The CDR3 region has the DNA TGTGCCAGCAGCGTAGATCTCCGTGAGAACACTGAAGCTTTCTTT. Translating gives CASSVDLRENTEAFF. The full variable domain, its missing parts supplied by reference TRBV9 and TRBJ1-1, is DSGVTQTPKHLITATGQRVTLRCSPRSGDLSVYWYQQSLDQGLQFLIQYYNGEERAKGNILERFSAQQFPDLHSELNLSSLELGDSALYFCASSVDLRENTEAFFGQGTRLTVV.

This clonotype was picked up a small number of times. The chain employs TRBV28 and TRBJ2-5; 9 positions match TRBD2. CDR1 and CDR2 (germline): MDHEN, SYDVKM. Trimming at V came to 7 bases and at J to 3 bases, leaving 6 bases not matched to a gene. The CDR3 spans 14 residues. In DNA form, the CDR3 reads TGTGCCAGCACCCCGGGACTAGCTGAAGAGACCCAGTACTTC. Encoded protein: CASTPGLAEETQYF. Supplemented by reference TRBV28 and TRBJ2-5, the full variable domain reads DVKVTQSSRYLVKRTGEKVFLECVQDMDHENMFWYRQDPGLGLRLIYFSYDVKMKEKGDIPEGYSVSREKKERFSLILESASTNQTSMYLCASTPGLAEETQYFGPGTRLLVL.

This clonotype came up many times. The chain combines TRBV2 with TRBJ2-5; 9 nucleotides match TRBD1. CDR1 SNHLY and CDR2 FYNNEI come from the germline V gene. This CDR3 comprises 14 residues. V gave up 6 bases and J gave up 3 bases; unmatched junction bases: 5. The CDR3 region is CASRGTGIKETQYF. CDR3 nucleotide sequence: TGTGCCAGCAGGGGGACAGGGATAAAAGAGACCCAGTACTTC.

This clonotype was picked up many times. The CDR3 coding sequence is TGTGCCAGCACCGGGACAGGGGAAGGAAACTACGAGCAGTACTTC. Amino acids: CASTGTGEGNYEQYF. The rearrangement uses TRBV28 and TRBJ2-7, with 10 bases fitting TRBD1. CDR3 length equals 15 residues. V trimming: 7 bases; J trimming: 3 bases; junction bases outside the gene matches: 9. Germline values: CDR1 MDHEN, CDR2 SYDVKM.

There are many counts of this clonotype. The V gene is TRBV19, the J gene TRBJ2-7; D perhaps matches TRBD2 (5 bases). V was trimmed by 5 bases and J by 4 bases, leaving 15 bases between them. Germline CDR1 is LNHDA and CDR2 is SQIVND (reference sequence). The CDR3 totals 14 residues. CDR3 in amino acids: CASSVAGIQYEQYF. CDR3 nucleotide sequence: TGTGCCAGTAGTGTCGCCGGGATCCAGTACGAGCAGTACTTC.

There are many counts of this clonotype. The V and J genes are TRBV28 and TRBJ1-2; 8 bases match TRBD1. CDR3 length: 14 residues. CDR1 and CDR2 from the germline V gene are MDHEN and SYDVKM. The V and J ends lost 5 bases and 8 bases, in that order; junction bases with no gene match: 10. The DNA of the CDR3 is TGTGCCAGCAGTCTCACGGACAGGGTTAACGGCTACACCTTC. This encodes CASSLTDRVNGYTF.

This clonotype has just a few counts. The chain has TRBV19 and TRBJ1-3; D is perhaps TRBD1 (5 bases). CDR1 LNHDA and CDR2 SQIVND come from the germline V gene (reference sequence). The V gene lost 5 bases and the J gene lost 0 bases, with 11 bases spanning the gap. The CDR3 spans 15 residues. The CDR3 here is CASSWGLHSGNTIYF. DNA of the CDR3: TGTGCCAGTAGTTGGGGCCTCCACTCTGGAAACACCATATATTTT. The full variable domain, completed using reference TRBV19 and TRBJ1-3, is DGGITQSPKYLFRKEGQNVTLSCEQNLNHDAMYWYRQDPGQGLRLIYYSQIVNDFQKGDIAEGYSVSREKKESFPLTVTSAQKNPTAFYLCASSWGLHSGNTIYFGEGSWLTVV.

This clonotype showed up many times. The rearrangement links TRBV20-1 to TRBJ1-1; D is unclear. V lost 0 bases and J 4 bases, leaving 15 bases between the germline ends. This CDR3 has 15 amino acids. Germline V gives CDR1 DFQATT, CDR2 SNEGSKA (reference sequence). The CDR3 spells CSARDRYGSVTEAFF. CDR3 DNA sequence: TGCAGTGCTAGAGATCGGTACGGTTCGGTCACTGAAGCTTTCTTT.

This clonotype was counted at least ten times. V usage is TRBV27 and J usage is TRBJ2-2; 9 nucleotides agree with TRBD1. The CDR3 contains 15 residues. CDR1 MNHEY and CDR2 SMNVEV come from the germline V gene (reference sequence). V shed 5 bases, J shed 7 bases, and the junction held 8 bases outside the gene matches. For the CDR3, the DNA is TGTGCCAGCAGTGATTTACAGGGGGCCGACGGGGAGCTGTTTTTT. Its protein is CASSDLQGADGELFF.

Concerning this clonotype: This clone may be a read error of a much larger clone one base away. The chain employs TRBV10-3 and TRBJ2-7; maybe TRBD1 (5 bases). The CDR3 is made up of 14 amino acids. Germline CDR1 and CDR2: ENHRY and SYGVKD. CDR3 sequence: CAISEGSTAYEQCF. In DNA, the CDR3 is TGTGCCATCAGTGAGGGGTCGACAGCCTACGAGCAGTGCTTC.

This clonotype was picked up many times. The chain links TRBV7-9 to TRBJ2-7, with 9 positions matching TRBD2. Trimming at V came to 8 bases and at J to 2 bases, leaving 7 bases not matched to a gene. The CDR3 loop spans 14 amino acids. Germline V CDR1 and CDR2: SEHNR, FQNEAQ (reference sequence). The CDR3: CASGQLAGTYEQYF. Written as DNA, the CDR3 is TGTGCCAGCGGCCAGCTAGCGGGGACCTACGAGCAGTACTTC.

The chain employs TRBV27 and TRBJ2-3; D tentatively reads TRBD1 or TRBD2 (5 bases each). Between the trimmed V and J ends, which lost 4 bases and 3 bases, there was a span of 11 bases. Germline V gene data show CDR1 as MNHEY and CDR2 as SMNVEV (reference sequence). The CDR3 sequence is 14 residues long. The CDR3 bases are TGTGCCAGCAGTTGGGGACGGGGAACAGATACGCAGTATTTT. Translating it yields CASSWGRGTDTQYF.

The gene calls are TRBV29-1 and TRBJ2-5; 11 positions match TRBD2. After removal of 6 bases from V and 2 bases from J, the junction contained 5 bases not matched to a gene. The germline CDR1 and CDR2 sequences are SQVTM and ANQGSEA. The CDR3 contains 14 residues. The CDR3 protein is CSVRGLAEQETQYF. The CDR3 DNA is TGCAGCGTGAGGGGACTAGCGGAACAAGAGACCCAGTACTTC.